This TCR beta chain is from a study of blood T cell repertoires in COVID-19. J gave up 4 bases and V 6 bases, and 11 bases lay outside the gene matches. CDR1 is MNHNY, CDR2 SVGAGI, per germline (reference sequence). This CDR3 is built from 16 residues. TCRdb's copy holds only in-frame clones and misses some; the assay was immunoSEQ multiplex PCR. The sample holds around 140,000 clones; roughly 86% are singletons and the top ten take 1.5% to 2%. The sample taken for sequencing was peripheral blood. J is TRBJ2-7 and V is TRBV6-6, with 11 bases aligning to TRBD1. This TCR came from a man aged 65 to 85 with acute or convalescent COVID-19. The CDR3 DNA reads TGTGCCAGCAGGGGCGGACAGGGGGCCGGGACGTACGAGCAGTACTTC. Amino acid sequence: CASRGGQGAGTYEQYF.